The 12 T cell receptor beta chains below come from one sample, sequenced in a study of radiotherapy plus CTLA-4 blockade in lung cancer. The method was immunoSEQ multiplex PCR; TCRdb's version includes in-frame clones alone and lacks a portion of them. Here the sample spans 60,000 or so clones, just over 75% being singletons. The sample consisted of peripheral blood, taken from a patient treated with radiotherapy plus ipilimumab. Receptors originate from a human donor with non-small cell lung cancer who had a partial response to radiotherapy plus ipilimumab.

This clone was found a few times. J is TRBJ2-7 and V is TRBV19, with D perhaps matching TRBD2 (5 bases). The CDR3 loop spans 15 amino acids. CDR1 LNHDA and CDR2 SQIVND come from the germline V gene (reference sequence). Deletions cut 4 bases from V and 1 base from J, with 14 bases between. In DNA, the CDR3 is TGTGCCAGTAGTACCAGGACTGTTGTGTCCTACGAGCAGTACTTC. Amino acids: CASSTRTVVSYEQYF.

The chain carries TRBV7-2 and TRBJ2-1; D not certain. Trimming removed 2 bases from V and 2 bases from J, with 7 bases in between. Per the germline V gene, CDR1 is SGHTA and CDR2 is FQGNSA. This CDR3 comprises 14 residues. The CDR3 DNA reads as TGTGCCAGCAGCTTATACGGAGCCTACAATGAGCAGTTCTTC. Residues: CASSLYGAYNEQFF.

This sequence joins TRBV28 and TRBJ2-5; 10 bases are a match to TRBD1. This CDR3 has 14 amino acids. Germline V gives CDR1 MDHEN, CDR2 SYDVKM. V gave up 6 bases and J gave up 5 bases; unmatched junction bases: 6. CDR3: CASRTTGGGETQYF. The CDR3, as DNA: TGTGCCAGCAGAACGACAGGGGGCGGTGAGACCCAGTACTTC. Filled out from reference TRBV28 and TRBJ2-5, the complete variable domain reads DVKVTQSSRYLVKRTGEKVFLECVQDMDHENMFWYRQDPGLGLRLIYFSYDVKMKEKGDIPEGYSVSREKKERFSLILESASTNQTSMYLCASRTTGGGETQYFGPGTRLLVL.

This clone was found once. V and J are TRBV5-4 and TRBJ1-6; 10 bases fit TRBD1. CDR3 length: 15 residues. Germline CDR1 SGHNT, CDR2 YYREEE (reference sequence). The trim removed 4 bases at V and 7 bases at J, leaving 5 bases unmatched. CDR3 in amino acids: CASSPTGGRNSPLHF. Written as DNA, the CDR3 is TGTGCCAGCAGCCCGACAGGGGGCAGGAATTCACCCCTCCACTTT.

The CDR3, as DNA: TGTGCCAGCTATTCTAGCGGGGGGCCAGATACGCAGTATTTT. Residues: CASYSSGGPDTQYF. V is TRBV5-6 and J is TRBJ2-3, with 11 bases fitting TRBD2. V was clipped by 7 bases and J by 4 bases; unmatched bases: 5. Germline V CDR1 and CDR2: SGHDT, YYEEEE. This CDR3 is built from 14 residues.

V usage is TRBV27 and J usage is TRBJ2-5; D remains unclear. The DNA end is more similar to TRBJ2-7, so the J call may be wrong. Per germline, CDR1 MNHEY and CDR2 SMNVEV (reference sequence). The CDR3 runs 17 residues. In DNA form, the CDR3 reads TGTGCCAGCAGTTTAGTTCATCCAGCGATGAGCTCCTACGAGCAGTACTTC. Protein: CASSLVHPAMSSYEQYF.

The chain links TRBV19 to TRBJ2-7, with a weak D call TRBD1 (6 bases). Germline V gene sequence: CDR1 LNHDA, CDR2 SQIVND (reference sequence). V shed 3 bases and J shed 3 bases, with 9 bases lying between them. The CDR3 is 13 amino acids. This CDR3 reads CASSIGTSYEQYF. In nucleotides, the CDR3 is TGTGCCAGTAGTATCGGGACAAGCTACGAGCAGTACTTC.

CDR3 DNA sequence: TGTGCCAGCAGCTTAGGTATTAGCGGGAGCACAGATACGCAGTATTTT. Amino acid sequence: CASSLGISGSTDTQYF. The genes are TRBV7-7 and TRBJ2-3; 7 positions match TRBD2. Trimming cost V 1 base and J 0 bases; bases outside gene matches: 4. The CDR3 consists of 16 residues. Looked up from germline, CDR1 is SSHAT and CDR2 is FNYEAQ (reference sequence).

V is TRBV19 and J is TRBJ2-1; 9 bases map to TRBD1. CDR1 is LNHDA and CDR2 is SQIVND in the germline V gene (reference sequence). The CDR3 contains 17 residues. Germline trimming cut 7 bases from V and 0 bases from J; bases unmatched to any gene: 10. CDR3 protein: CASTWDRERFSYNEQFF. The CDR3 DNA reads TGTGCCAGTACCTGGGACAGGGAGAGGTTCTCCTACAATGAGCAGTTCTTC.

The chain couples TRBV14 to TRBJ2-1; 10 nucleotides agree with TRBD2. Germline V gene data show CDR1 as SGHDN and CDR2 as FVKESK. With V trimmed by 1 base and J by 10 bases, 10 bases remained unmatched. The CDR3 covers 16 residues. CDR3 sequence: CASSQVGLAGDHEQFF. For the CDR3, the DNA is TGTGCCAGCAGCCAAGTTGGGCTAGCGGGGGATCACGAGCAGTTCTTC.

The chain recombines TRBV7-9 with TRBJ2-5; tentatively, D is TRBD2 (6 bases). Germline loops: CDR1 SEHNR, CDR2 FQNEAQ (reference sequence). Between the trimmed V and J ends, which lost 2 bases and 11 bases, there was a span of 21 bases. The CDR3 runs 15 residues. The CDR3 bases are TGTGCCAGCAGCTTAATAGGTGGGGGACTTGGGGAGCAGTACTTC. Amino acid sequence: CASSLIGGGLGEQYF.

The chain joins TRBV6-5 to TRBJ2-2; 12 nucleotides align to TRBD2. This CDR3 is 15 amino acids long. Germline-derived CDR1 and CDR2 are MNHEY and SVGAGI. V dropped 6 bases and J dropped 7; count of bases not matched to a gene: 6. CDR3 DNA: TGTGCCAGCAGACCGACTAGCGGGGGACTCGGGGAGCTGTTTTTT. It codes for CASRPTSGGLGELFF.